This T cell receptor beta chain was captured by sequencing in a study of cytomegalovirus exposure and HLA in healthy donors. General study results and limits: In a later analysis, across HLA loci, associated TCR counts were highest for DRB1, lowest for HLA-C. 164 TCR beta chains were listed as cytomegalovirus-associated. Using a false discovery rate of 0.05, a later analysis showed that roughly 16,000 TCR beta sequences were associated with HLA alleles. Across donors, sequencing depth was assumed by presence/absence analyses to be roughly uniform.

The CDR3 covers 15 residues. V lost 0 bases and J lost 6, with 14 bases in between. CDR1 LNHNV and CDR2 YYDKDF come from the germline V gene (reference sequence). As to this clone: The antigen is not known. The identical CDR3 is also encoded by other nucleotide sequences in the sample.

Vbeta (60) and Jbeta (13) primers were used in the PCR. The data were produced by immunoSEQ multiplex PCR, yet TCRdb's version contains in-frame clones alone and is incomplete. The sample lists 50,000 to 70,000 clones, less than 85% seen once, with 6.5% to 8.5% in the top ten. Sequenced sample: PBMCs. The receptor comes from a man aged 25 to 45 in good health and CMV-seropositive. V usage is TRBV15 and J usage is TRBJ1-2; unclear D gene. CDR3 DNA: TGTGCCACCAGCAGAGATCTAGCCTCCGGGGATGGCTACACCTTC. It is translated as CATSRDLASGDGYTF.